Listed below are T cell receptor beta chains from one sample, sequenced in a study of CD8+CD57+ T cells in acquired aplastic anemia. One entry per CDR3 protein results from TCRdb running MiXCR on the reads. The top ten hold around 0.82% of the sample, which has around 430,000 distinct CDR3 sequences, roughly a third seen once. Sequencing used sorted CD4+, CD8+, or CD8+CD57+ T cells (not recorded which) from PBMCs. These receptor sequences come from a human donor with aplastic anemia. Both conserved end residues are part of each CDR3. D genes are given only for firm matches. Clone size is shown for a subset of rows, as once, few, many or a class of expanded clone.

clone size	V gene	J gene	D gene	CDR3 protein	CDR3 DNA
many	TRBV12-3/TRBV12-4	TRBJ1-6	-	CASSSGAAPPLHF	TGTGCCAGCAGTTCTGGCGCCGCCCCACCCCTCCACTTT
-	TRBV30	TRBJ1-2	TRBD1	CAWSAQGVGYGYTF	TGTGCCTGGAGTGCACAGGGGGTGGGCTATGGCTACACCTTC
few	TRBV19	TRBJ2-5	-	CASSRDTETQYF	TGTGCCAGTAGTAGGGATACGGAGACCCAGTACTTC
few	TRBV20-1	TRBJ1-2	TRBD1	CSAMGQESNYGYTF	TGCAGTGCTATGGGACAGGAGAGTAACTATGGCTACACCTTC
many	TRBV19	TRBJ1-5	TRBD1	CASSITGGSGQPQHF	TGTGCCAGTAGTATTACAGGGGGCTCGGGTCAGCCCCAGCATTTT
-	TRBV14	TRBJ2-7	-	CASSQPFGQPHEQYF	TGTGCCAGCAGCCAACCATTCGGGCAGCCCCACGAGCAGTACTTC
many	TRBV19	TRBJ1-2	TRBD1	CASGLPDRETGYTF	TGTGCCAGTGGTCTACCGGACAGGGAGACTGGCTACACCTTC
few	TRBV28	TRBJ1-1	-	CASTLVMAEAFF	TGTGCCAGCACCCTCGTTATGGCTGAAGCTTTCTTT
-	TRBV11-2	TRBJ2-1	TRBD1	CASSSTGTENNEQFF	TGTGCCAGCAGCTCAACCGGGACAGAGAACAATGAGCAGTTCTTC
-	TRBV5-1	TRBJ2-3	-	CASKEGSSGDAQYF	TGCGCCAGCAAGGAGGGATCCTCAGGTGATGCGCAGTATTTT
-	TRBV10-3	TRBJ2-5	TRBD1	CAISADRGSETQYF	TGTGCCATCAGTGCGGACAGGGGTTCGGAGACCCAGTACTTC
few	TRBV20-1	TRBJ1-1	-	CSASDPGRTNTEAFF	TGCAGTGCTAGCGACCCGGGGAGGACGAACACTGAAGCTTTCTTT
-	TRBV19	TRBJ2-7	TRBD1	CASSMDRESYEQYF	TGTGCCAGTAGTATGGACAGGGAGTCCTACGAGCAGTACTTC
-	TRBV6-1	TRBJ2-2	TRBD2	CASSAGLAGNGELFF	TGTGCCAGCAGTGCAGGACTAGCGGGAAACGGGGAGCTGTTTTTT
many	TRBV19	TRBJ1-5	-	CASSARGPNQPQHF	TGTGCCAGTAGTGCCAGAGGGCCCAATCAGCCCCAGCATTTT
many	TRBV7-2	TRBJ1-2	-	CASSQDSFNYGYTF	TGTGCCAGCAGCCAGGACAGTTTTAACTATGGCTACACCTTC
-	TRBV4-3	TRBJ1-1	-	CASRLLPRGTEAFF	TGCGCCAGCAGACTTCTACCCAGGGGCACTGAAGCTTTCTTT
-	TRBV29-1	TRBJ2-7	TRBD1	CSVGQGLSYEQYF	TGCAGCGTTGGACAGGGCCTCTCCTACGAGCAGTACTTC
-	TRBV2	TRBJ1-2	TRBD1	CASSVQGAHGYTF	TGTGCCAGCAGTGTACAGGGGGCGCATGGCTACACCTTC
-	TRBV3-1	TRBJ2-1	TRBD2	CASSQEPNSGGPYNEQFF	TGTGCCAGCAGCCAAGAACCCAACAGCGGGGGACCCTACAATGAGCAGTTCTTC
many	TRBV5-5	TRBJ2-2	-	CASSTMTVANTGELFF	TGTGCCAGCAGCACCATGACAGTAGCGAACACCGGGGAGCTGTTTTTT
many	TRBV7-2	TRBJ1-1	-	CASSQPGTVNTEAFF	TGTGCCAGCAGCCAACCCGGGACGGTGAACACTGAAGCTTTCTTT
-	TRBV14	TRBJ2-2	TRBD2	CASSQDWGGNTGELFF	TGTGCCAGCAGCCAAGACTGGGGGGGAAACACCGGGGAGCTGTTTTTT
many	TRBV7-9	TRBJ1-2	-	CASSATPGGDGYTF	TGTGCCAGCAGCGCGACCCCCGGGGGCGATGGCTACACCTTC
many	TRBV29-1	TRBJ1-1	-	CSVSGADTEAFF	TGCAGCGTTTCTGGGGCGGACACTGAAGCTTTCTTT
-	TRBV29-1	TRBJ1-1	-	CSVASINTEAFF	TGCAGCGTTGCAAGTATAAACACTGAAGCTTTCTTT